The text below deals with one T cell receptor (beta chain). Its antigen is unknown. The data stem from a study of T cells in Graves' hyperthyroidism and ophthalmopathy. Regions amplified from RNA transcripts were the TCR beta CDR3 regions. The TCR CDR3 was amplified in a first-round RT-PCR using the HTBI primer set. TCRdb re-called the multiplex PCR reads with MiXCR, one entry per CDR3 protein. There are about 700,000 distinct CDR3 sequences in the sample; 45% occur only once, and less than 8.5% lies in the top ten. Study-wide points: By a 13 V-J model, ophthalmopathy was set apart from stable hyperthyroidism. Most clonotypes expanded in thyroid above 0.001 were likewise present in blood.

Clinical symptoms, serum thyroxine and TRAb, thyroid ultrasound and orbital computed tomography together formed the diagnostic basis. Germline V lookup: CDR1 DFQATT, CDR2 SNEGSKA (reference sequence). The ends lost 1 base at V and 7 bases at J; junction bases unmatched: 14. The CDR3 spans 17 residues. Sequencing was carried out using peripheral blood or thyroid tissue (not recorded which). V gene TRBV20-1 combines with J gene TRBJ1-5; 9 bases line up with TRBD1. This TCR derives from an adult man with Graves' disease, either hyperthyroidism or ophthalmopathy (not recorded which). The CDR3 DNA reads TGCAGTGCTAGAGCATTGACAGGGGGGGGAGGCGAGCAGCCCCAGCATTTT. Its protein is CSARALTGGGGEQPQHF.